This note documents a single T cell receptor (beta chain) sequence. Its antigen is undetermined. The entry originates in a study of cytomegalovirus exposure and HLA in healthy donors. Study conclusions and caveats: Per published reports, the classifier diagnosed cytomegalovirus status with high specificity and sensitivity.

Vbeta (60) and Jbeta (13) primers were used in the PCR. Some clones are missing from TCRdb's copy, which holds only in-frame ones; the method was immunoSEQ multiplex PCR. The sample has 130,000 or so clones, 70% to 75% seen once. The germline V gene encodes CDR1 LNHDA and CDR2 SQIVND (reference sequence). Deletions cut 4 bases from V and 3 bases from J, with 6 bases between. The CDR3 is 12 residues long. This TCR came from a woman in her thirties or forties in good health and CMV-seropositive. The rearrangement links TRBV19 to TRBJ1-2; no clear D gene. Material for sequencing was PBMCs. The CDR3: CASSSAYYGYTF. The DNA of the CDR3 is TGTGCCAGTAGTAGCGCTTACTATGGCTACACCTTC.